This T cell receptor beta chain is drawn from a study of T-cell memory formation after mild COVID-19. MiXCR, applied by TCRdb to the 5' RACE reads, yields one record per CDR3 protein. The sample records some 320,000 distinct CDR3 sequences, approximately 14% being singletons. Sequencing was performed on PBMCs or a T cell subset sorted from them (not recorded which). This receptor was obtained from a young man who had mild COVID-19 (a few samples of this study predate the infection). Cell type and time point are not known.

DNA of the CDR3: TGTGCCAGCAGCTTCGTAGTCGGGGGGGGATACAATGAGCAGTTCTTC. The encoded protein is CASSFVVGGGYNEQFF. The chain combines TRBV7-2 with TRBJ2-1, with 8 bases fitting TRBD2. This CDR3 comprises 16 residues. The ends lost 3 bases at V and 4 bases at J; junction bases unmatched: 8. Germline V gene lookup returns CDR1 SGHTA and CDR2 FQGNSA.